This TCR beta chain was observed in a study of blood T cell repertoires in COVID-19. Germline V gives CDR1 SGHRS, CDR2 YFSETQ. V was pared by 0 bases and J by 3 bases, with 13 bases between. The CDR3 is 15 amino acids. The data were produced by immunoSEQ multiplex PCR, yet TCRdb's version contains in-frame clones alone and is incomplete. The sample consists of a few hundred thousand clones, approximately 90% of them appearing once. The sequencing sample was made of PBMCs or T cells enriched from blood (not recorded which). The chain carries TRBV5-1 and TRBJ2-7; D is perhaps TRBD1 (6 bases). This TCR was recovered from a middle-aged woman who had been exposed to COVID-19. In DNA, the CDR3 is TGCGCCAGCAGCTTGGATTTTAGCAGGGGCTACGAGCAGTACTTC. Amino acid sequence: CASSLDFSRGYEQYF.